This T cell receptor beta chain was profiled in a study of CD4+ T cells in melanoma. Notes on the study in general: In melanoma, neoantigen-specific CD4+ T cells reportedly differed in differentiation state. A reported correlation linked neoantigen-specific CD4+ T cells to CD8+, macrophage and B cell function.

TCRdb keeps only in-frame clones here, not all; method: immunoSEQ multiplex PCR. Altogether some 110,000 clones are present, approximately 90% being singletons, with the ten largest covering about 3.3%. As concerns this clone: Its antigen is as yet unknown.

Germline CDR1 and CDR2: MDHEN and SYDVKM. The CDR3 contains 16 residues. V lost 7 bases, J lost 4 bases, and 22 bases lay in between. This rearrangement joins TRBV28 to TRBJ1-2; weak D call: TRBD1 (6 bases). The sample taken for sequencing was peripheral blood. The source of this sequence is a human donor with melanoma. Written as DNA, the CDR3 is TGTGCCAGCATCCCGGGGGGCGCAGGCTTTGGCTATGGCTACACCTTC. This sequence encodes CASIPGGAGFGYGYTF.